Presented here are 22 T cell receptor beta chains from one specimen sequenced in a study of blood T cell repertoires in COVID-19. Produced via immunoSEQ multiplex PCR; TCRdb's table is partial and in-frame only. The repertoire includes some 160,000 clones, more than 85% of them detected once, and 2.5% sits in the top ten. The material sequenced was peripheral blood. Every receptor here comes from a woman at least 80 years old with COVID-19, enrolled during active disease.

This chain joins TRBV9 and TRBJ2-2; 11 nucleotides line up with TRBD2. Germline V gene lookup returns CDR1 SGDLS and CDR2 YYNGEE. J gave up 4 bases and V 0 bases, and 5 bases lay outside the gene matches. The CDR3 runs 17 residues. As DNA, the CDR3 is TGTGCCAGCAGCGTAGGTCTAGCGGGAGGTCCCACCGGGGAGCTGTTTTTT. Translating it yields CASSVGLAGGPTGELFF.

CDR3 loop: CASSNPQAPDYEQYF. In nucleotides, the CDR3 is TGTGCCAGCAGCAATCCCCAGGCCCCCGACTACGAGCAGTACTTC. The chain has TRBV21-1 and TRBJ2-7; the table's D call TRBD1 went unverified against the DNA. TRBV21-1 is a recognized pseudogene. This CDR3 has 15 residues.

V and J are TRBV6-2 or TRBV6-3 and TRBJ2-3; D is unresolved. From germline, CDR1 is MNHEY and CDR2 SVGEGT. V dropped 4 bases and J dropped 4 bases, with 3 bases sitting between them. This CDR3 is 11 amino acids long. CDR3 DNA: TGTGCCAGCAGTTTATCAGATACGCAGTATTTT. Translating gives CASSLSDTQYF.

This clone was detected once. J is TRBJ2-1 and V is TRBV4-1, with D uncertain. The V gene lost 0 bases and the J gene lost 9 bases, with 9 bases spanning the gap. The CDR3 spans 13 residues. Germline V gene lookup returns CDR1 MGHRA and CDR2 YSYEKL. CDR3 sequence: CASSQEERIEQFF. As DNA, the CDR3 is TGCGCCAGCAGCCAAGAAGAGCGTATTGAGCAGTTCTTC.

V usage is TRBV29-1 and J usage is TRBJ1-4; a possible D gene is TRBD1 (5 bases). Germline V CDR1 and CDR2: SQVTM, ANQGSEA. Deletions cut 7 bases from V and 5 bases from J, with 17 bases between. The CDR3 is 14 residues long. The CDR3 DNA reads as TGCAGCGCCTCATTGGGGGGGGGAAATGAAAAACTGTTTTTT. This gives the protein CSASLGGGNEKLFF.

The chain's CDR3 is CAIGQVTDTQYF. CDR3 coding DNA: TGTGCAATCGGACAGGTAACAGATACGCAGTATTTT. The V call is TRBV28, the J call TRBJ2-3, with 7 bases lining up with TRBD1. Germline V lookup: CDR1 MDHEN, CDR2 SYDVKM. There are 12 residues in the CDR3.

The gene calls are TRBV4-1 and TRBJ2-3; a possible D gene is TRBD2 (6 bases). V was trimmed by 4 bases and J by 0 bases, leaving 11 bases between them. Germline V gene lookup returns CDR1 MGHRA and CDR2 YSYEKL. The CDR3 extends over 15 amino acids. CDR3 sequence: CASSLGTASTDTQYF. The CDR3 DNA reads TGCGCCAGCAGCCTAGGGACTGCTAGCACAGATACGCAGTATTTT.

The CDR3 DNA reads TGTGCCAGCAGTTTGCAGGTGGGACAGGAGGCAACTTTAACTGAAGCTTTCTTT. This encodes CASSLQVGQEATLTEAFF. The genes are TRBV28 and TRBJ1-1, with 8 positions matching TRBD1. CDR1 MDHEN and CDR2 SYDVKM come from the germline V gene. CDR3 length: 18 amino acids. The junction had 17 bases not matched to a gene; V was cut back by 3 bases and J by 5 bases.

The chain couples TRBV18 to TRBJ1-5; D perhaps matches TRBD1 (6 bases). The CDR3 is made up of 13 amino acids. CDR1 KGHSH and CDR2 LQKENI come from the germline V gene. V was shortened by 8 bases and J by 5 bases, with 13 bases between the two germline ends. The CDR3: CASRQEADQPQHF. The CDR3 region has the DNA TGTGCCAGCCGACAGGAAGCTGATCAGCCCCAGCATTTT. Filled out from reference TRBV18 and TRBJ1-5, the complete variable domain reads NAGVMQNPRHLVRRRGQEARLRCSPMKGHSHVYWYRQLPEEGLKFMVYLQKENIIDESGMPKERFSAEFPKEGPSILRIQQVVRGDSAAYFCASRQEADQPQHFGDGTRLSIL.

V usage is TRBV7-9 and J usage is TRBJ2-2; D is perhaps TRBD1 (5 bases). Germline-derived CDR1 and CDR2 are SEHNR and FQNEAQ (reference sequence). Trimming left V 0 bases short and J 15 bases short, with 20 bases between. CDR3 length: 15 residues. CDR3 in amino acids: CASSLARTNNPMVFF. The CDR3 coding sequence is TGTGCCAGCAGCTTAGCGAGGACAAACAACCCAATGGTGTTTTTT. The variable domain in full, with the rest retrieved from reference TRBV7-9 and TRBJ2-2, is DTGVSQNPRHKITKRGQNVTFRCDPISEHNRLYWYRQTLGQGPEFLTYFQNEAQLEKSRLLSDRFSAERPKGSFSTLEIQRTEQGDSAMYLCASSLARTNNPMVFFGEGSRLTVL.

In this sample, this clone turned up once. The chain links TRBV6-5 to TRBJ2-4, with D perhaps TRBD2 (6 bases). The CDR3 contains 15 residues. Germline CDR1 and CDR2: MNHEY and SVGAGI. The V end was cut by 0 bases, the J end by 7 bases, with 13 bases between. Written as DNA, the CDR3 is TGTGCCAGCAGTTACTCGCACGCGGCGGGGAACATTCAGTACTTC. This codes for CASSYSHAAGNIQYF.

This rearrangement joins TRBV28 to TRBJ1-5; no clear D. V dropped 5 bases and J dropped 10 bases, with 12 bases sitting between them. The V gene's germline CDR1 is MDHEN and CDR2 SYDVKM. The CDR3 length is 12 residues. The CDR3: CASSLPVVPQHF. Written as DNA, the CDR3 is TGTGCCAGCAGTCTCCCAGTTGTTCCCCAGCATTTT.

The V gene is TRBV18, the J gene TRBJ2-7; possibly TRBD1 for D (7 bases). The V gene's germline CDR1 is KGHSH and CDR2 LQKENI. CDR3 length: 16 amino acids. Trimming took off 3 bases at V and 3 bases at J, with 18 bases between the two ends. The CDR3 DNA is TGTGCCAGCTCACCGGGCCAGGGGGGAATAGGCTACGAGCAGTACTTC. Its translation is CASSPGQGGIGYEQYF.

The V gene is TRBV16, the J gene TRBJ2-3; D is ambiguous. This CDR3 comprises 15 residues. The V gene's germline CDR1 is KGHSY and CDR2 FQNENV. With 2 bases removed from V and 1 base from J, the gap between germline ends came to 10 bases. DNA for the CDR3: TGTGCCAGCAGCCAAGGCGGCGTCGGCACAGATACGCAGTATTTT. The encoded protein is CASSQGGVGTDTQYF.

The rearrangement uses TRBV7-9 and TRBJ1-2; 7 bases are a match to TRBD1. The CDR3 runs 19 residues. The V gene end was trimmed by 5 bases and the J gene end by 8 bases; junction bases not matched to a gene: 26. Germline V gene lookup returns CDR1 SEHNR and CDR2 FQNEAQ (reference sequence). The CDR3 DNA sequence: TGTGCCAGCAGCCTCCCCTCCGGACAGGCAACAGTAAAGAAGAGAGGCTACACCTTC. Its protein is CASSLPSGQATVKKRGYTF. Complete variable domain (other parts from reference TRBV7-9 and TRBJ1-2): DTGVSQNPRHKITKRGQNVTFRCDPISEHNRLYWYRQTLGQGPEFLTYFQNEAQLEKSRLLSDRFSAERPKGSFSTLEIQRTEQGDSAMYLCASSLPSGQATVKKRGYTFGSGTRLTVV.

This chain uses TRBV28 with TRBJ1-2, with D possibly matching TRBD1 (6 bases). Germline CDR1 is MDHEN and CDR2 is SYDVKM. Deletions cut 5 bases from V and 6 bases from J, with 16 bases between. The CDR3 contains 14 residues. The CDR3 here is CASSGGNRVHGYTF. The CDR3 nucleotides are TGTGCCAGCAGTGGAGGAAACAGGGTCCATGGCTACACCTTC.

The chain employs TRBV6-2 or TRBV6-3 and TRBJ2-1; tentative D call: TRBD2 (6 bases). Germline V gives CDR1 MNHEY, CDR2 SVGEGT. V shed 5 bases and J shed 10 bases, with 21 bases lying between them. CDR3 length equals 15 residues. The CDR3 reads CASSPPGLRLPEQFF. The CDR3, as DNA: TGTGCCAGCAGTCCCCCGGGACTTCGGCTTCCGGAGCAGTTCTTC.

The V gene is TRBV7-3, the J gene TRBJ2-7; TRBD2 agrees at 14 bases. CDR1 is SGHTA, CDR2 FQGTGA, per germline. The length of the CDR3 is 16 residues. V lost 2 bases and J lost 4; bases outside the gene matches: 4. The CDR3 DNA is TGTGCCAGCAGCTTAGCCGGGACTAGCGGGAGATACGAGCAGTACTTC. This translates into CASSLAGTSGRYEQYF.

The V gene is TRBV5-1, the J gene TRBJ2-3; the match to TRBD2 covers 10 bases. V shed 5 bases and J 6 bases; nucleotides not matched to a gene: 6. Germline V gene lookup returns CDR1 SGHRS and CDR2 YFSETQ. The CDR3 is 14 residues long. CDR3 bases: TGCGCCAGCAGATCGGTAGCGGGAGGTGATACGCAGTATTTT. It specifies CASRSVAGGDTQYF.

CDR3 coding DNA: TGCGCCAGCAGCTTCTCCCCGGACGAGGGTTCCGGCCATGGCTACACCTTC. It yields the protein CASSFSPDEGSGHGYTF. The gene calls are TRBV5-1 and TRBJ1-2, with unresolved D. The CDR3 length is 17 residues. Between the trimmed V and J ends, which lost 2 bases and 6 bases, there was a span of 23 bases. Looked up from germline, CDR1 is SGHRS and CDR2 is YFSETQ.

This sequence joins TRBV6-5 and TRBJ2-1, with D tentatively TRBD2 (6 bases). CDR1 and CDR2 (germline): MNHEY, SVGAGI. V was pared by 7 bases and J by 7 bases, with 20 bases between. The CDR3 spans 15 residues. The CDR3 protein is CASMPGLYVQNEQFF. Written as DNA, the CDR3 is TGTGCCAGCATGCCGGGACTGTATGTACAAAATGAGCAGTTCTTC.

The J gene is TRBJ2-7, the V gene TRBV6-2 or TRBV6-3; 8 nucleotides line up with TRBD2. The CDR3 consists of 14 residues. Germline V gives CDR1 MNHEY, CDR2 SVGEGT. After removal of 3 bases from V and 4 bases from J, the junction contained 5 bases not matched to a gene. This CDR3 is CASSYSGTRYEQYF. For the CDR3, the DNA is TGTGCCAGCAGTTATTCCGGGACTAGATACGAGCAGTACTTC.